The rows below give T cell receptor beta chains drawn from one sample of a study of breast tumors, draining lymph nodes, adjacent tissues. TCRdb independently ran MiXCR on the multiplex PCR reads; one entry per CDR3 protein. The data contain about 150,000 distinct CDR3 sequences, 32% of them singletons. The sequenced sample was axillary lymph node tissue. The receptors come from a female donor with breast cancer. Some clones in this sample may be carry-over from other donors' samples. Both conserved end residues are part of each CDR3.

CDR3,V,J
CASSPAVVDIQYF,TRBV18,TRBJ2-4
CASNPGGLRTRYEQYF,TRBV19,TRBJ2-7
CATSGTLNTGELFF,TRBV24-1,TRBJ2-2
CSASSGLGVANTIYF,TRBV20-1,TRBJ1-3
CASSSRRGLAAGETQYF,TRBV27,TRBJ2-5
CASSLGTHLGEKLFF,TRBV13,TRBJ1-4
CASSAPGTGDGYTF,TRBV7-9,TRBJ1-2
CASSLLWSEQFF,TRBV12-3/TRBV12-4,TRBJ2-1
CASSRQVSGGWNTGELFF,TRBV4-1,TRBJ2-2
CASSYGGVDSGNTIYF,TRBV6-5,TRBJ1-3
CASSEADTQCF,TRBV2,TRBJ2-3
CASSTPQGNQPQHF,TRBV19,TRBJ1-5
CASSSSRERNEKLFF,TRBV6-5,TRBJ1-4
CATSDADRGKGELFF,TRBV24-1,TRBJ2-2
CASSFAGGLDSPLHF,TRBV7-9,TRBJ1-6
CATSRKPYRGAGETQYF,TRBV15,TRBJ2-5
CASSQGTKPYEQYF,TRBV6-1,TRBJ2-7
CASRGQGAWGYTF,TRBV2,TRBJ1-2
CASGRDRGQETQYF,TRBV11-2,TRBJ2-5
CASPGNMGDTGELFF,TRBV7-9,TRBJ2-2
CASSSEPQGYTF,TRBV12-3/TRBV12-4,TRBJ1-2
CSAREGARVTNEKLFF,TRBV20-1,TRBJ1-4
CASREGGTTEKLFF,TRBV5-1,TRBJ1-4
CASSPTGDQYYGYTF,TRBV3-1,TRBJ1-2
CATQGTGDYGYTF,TRBV30,TRBJ1-2
CASSWEVNTEAFF,TRBV6-5,TRBJ1-1
CSARPSGLADTQYF,TRBV20-1,TRBJ2-3
CASSLGRDNKETQHF,TRBV4-3,TRBJ2-5
CDSSFYICSAPDTYSNEQFF,TRBV7-3,TRBJ2-1
CASSQGSTDTQYF,TRBV4-2,TRBJ2-3
CARDLTDNNSPLHF,TRBV2,TRBJ1-6
CVSSPYVGQGSIYTF,TRBV11-2,TRBJ1-2
CASSPPTGIGNTIYF,TRBV19,TRBJ1-3
CASTGGTYTGANVLTF,TRBV2,TRBJ2-6
CASSEVLGSSYNEQFF,TRBV6-1,TRBJ2-1
CAWRRTGGEKLFF,TRBV30,TRBJ1-4
CASSLQGPNCGYSF,TRBV7-9,TRBJ1-2
CASSLYAVGAFF,TRBV7-9,TRBJ1-1
CSAESRPYYGQYF,TRBV20-1,TRBJ2-7
CSAGPGTGMNTEAFF,TRBV20-1,TRBJ1-1
CASSPGDRTYEQYF,TRBV6-5,.
CASSPPTGELFF,TRBV6-5,TRBJ2-2
CSASRPKGGSPLHF,TRBV20-1,TRBJ1-6
CASSKNGQGDGNTIYF,TRBV18,TRBJ1-3
CASSLMGVPDTQYF,TRBV5-1,TRBJ2-3
CASSLTTGNTEAFF,TRBV7-9,TRBJ1-1
CASSEGGTGLSRFSYEQYF,TRBV2,TRBJ2-7
CASSQKGADYEQYF,TRBV3-1,TRBJ2-7
CASSRWTGVKETQYF,TRBV14,TRBJ2-5
CSARDGRESYTF,TRBV20-1,TRBJ1-2
CASSQRWGQEAQYF,TRBV11-2,TRBJ2-5
CASTRDGGDYGYTF,TRBV7-2,TRBJ1-2
CASSQGTSGGAYNEQFF,TRBV4-2,TRBJ2-1